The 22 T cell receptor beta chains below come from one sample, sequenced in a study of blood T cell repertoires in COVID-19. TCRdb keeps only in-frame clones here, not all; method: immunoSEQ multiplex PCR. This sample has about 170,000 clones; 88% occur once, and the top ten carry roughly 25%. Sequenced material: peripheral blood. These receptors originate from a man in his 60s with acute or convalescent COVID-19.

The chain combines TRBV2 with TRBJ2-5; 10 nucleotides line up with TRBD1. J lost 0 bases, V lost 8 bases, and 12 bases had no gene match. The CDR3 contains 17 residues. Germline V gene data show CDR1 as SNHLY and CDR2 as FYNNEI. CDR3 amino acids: CASGPGQGTPNQETQYF. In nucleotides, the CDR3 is TGTGCCAGCGGACCGGGACAGGGGACTCCCAACCAAGAGACCCAGTACTTC.

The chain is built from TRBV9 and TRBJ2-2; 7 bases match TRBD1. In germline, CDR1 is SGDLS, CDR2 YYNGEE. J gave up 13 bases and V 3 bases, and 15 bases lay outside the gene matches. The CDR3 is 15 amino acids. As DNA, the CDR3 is TGTGCCAGCAGCGCAAGGGGGACAGCCAACGCCCGGCTGTTTTTT. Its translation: CASSARGTANARLFF.

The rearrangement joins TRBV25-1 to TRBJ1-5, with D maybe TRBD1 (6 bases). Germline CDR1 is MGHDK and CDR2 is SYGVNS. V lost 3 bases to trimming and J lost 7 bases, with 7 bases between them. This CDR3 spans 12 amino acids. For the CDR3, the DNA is TGTGCCAGCAGTGACAGGGGACAGCCCCAGCATTTT. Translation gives CASSDRGQPQHF.

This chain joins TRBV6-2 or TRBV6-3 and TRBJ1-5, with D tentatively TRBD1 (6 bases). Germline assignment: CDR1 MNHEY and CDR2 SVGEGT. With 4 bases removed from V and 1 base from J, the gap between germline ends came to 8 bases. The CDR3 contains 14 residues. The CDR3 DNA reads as TGTGCCAGCAGTTCTCAGGGGAGCAATCAGCCCCAGCATTTT. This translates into CASSSQGSNQPQHF.

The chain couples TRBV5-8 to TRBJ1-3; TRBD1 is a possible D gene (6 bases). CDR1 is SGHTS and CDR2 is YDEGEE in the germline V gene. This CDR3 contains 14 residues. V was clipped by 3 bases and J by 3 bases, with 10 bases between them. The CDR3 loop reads CASSYRDIGNTIYF. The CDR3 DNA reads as TGTGCCAGCAGCTACCGGGACATTGGAAACACCATATATTTT. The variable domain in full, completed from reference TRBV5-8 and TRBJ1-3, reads EAGVTQSPTHLIKTRGQQATLRCSPISGHTSVYWYQQALGLGLQFLLWYDEGEERNRGNFPPRFSGRQFPNYSSELNVNALELEDSALYLCASSYRDIGNTIYFGEGSWLTVV.

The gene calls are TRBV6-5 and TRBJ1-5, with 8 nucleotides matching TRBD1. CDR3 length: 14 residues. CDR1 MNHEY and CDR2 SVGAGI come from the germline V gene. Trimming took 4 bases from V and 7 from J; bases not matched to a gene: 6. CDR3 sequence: CASSSGTGIQPQHF. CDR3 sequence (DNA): TGTGCCAGCAGTTCCGGGACAGGTATACAGCCCCAGCATTTT.

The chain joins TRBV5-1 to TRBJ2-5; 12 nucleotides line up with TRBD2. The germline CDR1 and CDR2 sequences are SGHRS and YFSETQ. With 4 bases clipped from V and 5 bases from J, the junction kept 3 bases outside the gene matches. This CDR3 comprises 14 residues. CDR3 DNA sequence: TGCGCCAGCAGCGAAGGGACTAGCGGGGAGACCCAGTACTTC. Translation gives CASSEGTSGETQYF.

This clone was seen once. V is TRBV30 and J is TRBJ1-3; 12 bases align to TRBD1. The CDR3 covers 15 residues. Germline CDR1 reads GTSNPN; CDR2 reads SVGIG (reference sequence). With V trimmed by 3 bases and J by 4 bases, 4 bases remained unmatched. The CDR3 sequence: CAWSRDRGPGNTIYF. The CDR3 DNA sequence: TGTGCCTGGAGCCGGGACAGGGGGCCAGGAAACACCATATATTTT.

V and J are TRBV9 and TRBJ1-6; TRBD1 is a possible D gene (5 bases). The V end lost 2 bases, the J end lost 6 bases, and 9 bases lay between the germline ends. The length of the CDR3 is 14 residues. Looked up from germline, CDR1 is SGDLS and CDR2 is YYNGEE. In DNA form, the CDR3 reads TGTGCCAGCAGCGTGACTGACAGTAATTCACCCCTCCACTTT. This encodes CASSVTDSNSPLHF.

In nucleotides, the CDR3 is TGCGCCAGCAGCTCCGGGACAGGGCCCTACAATGAGCAGTTCTTC. It encodes CASSSGTGPYNEQFF. The V gene is TRBV5-1, the J gene TRBJ2-1; 9 bases map to TRBD1. This CDR3 comprises 15 residues. Germline values: CDR1 SGHRS, CDR2 YFSETQ. V trimming: 3 bases; J trimming: 2 bases; junction bases outside the gene matches: 3.

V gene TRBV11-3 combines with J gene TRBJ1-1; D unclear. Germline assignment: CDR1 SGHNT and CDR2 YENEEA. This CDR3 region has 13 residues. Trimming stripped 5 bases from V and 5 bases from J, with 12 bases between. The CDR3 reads CASSRGSETEAFF. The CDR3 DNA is TGTGCCAGCAGCCGAGGATCTGAGACTGAAGCTTTCTTT.

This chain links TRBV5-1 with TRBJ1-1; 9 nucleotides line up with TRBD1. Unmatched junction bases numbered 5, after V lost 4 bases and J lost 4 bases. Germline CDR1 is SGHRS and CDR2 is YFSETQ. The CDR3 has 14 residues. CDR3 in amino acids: CASSKDRGRTEAFF. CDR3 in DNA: TGCGCCAGCAGCAAGGACAGGGGACGCACTGAAGCTTTCTTT.

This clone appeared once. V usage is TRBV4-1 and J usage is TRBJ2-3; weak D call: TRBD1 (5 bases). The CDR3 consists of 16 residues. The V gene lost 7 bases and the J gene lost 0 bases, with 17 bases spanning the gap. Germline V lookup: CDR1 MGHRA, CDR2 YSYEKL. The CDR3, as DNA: TGCGCCAGCACCTCCTCGTGGACAAGAAGCACAGATACGCAGTATTTT. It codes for CASTSSWTRSTDTQYF.

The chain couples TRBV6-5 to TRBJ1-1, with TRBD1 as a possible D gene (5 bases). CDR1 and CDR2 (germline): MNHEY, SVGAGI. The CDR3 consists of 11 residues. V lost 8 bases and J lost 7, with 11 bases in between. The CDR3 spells CASGASGEAFF. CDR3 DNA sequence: TGTGCCAGCGGGGCCTCGGGTGAAGCTTTCTTT.

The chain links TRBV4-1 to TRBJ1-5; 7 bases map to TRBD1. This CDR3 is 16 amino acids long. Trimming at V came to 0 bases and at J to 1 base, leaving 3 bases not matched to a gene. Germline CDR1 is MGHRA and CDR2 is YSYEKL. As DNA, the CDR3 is TGCGCCAGCAGCCAAGAAGGGGGCTCGAGCAATCAGCCCCAGCATTTT. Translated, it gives CASSQEGGSSNQPQHF.

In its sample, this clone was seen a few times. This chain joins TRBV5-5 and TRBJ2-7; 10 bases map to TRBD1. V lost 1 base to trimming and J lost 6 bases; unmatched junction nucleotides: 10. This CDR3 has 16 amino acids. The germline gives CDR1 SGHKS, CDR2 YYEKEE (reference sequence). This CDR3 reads CASSLRGTGVAGEQYV. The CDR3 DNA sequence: TGTGCCAGCAGCTTGAGGGGGACAGGGGTGGCGGGCGAGCAGTACGTC.

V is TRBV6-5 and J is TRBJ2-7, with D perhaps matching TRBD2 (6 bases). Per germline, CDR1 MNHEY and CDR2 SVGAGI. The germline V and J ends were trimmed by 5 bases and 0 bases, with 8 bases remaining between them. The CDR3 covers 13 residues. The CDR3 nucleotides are TGTGCCAGCAGTCGGGAGTTCTCCTACGAGCAGTACTTC. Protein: CASSREFSYEQYF.

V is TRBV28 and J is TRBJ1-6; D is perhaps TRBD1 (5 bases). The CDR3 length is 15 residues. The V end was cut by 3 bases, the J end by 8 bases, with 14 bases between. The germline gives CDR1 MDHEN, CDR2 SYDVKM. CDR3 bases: TGTGCCAGCAGTTTCCAGGCCGGGGGGTATTCACCCCTCCACTTT. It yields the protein CASSFQAGGYSPLHF. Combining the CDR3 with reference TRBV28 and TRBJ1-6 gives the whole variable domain DVKVTQSSRYLVKRTGEKVFLECVQDMDHENMFWYRQDPGLGLRLIYFSYDVKMKEKGDIPEGYSVSREKKERFSLILESASTNQTSMYLCASSFQAGGYSPLHFGNGTRLTVT.

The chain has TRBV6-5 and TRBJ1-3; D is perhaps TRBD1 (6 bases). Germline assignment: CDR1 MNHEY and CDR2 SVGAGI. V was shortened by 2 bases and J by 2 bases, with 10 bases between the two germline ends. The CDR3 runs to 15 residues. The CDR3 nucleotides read TGTGCCAGCAGTTACGGTAACAGGGCTGGAAACACCATATATTTT. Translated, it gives CASSYGNRAGNTIYF.

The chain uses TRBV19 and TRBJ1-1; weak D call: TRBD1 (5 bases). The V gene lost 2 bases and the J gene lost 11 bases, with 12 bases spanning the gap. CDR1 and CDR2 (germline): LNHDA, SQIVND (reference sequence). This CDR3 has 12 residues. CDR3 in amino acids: CASSIRGGTAFF. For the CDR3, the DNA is TGTGCCAGTAGTATACGCGGGGGGACGGCTTTCTTT. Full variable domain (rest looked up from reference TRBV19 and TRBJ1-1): DGGITQSPKYLFRKEGQNVTLSCEQNLNHDAMYWYRQDPGQGLRLIYYSQIVNDFQKGDIAEGYSVSREKKESFPLTVTSAQKNPTAFYLCASSIRGGTAFFGQGTRLTVV.

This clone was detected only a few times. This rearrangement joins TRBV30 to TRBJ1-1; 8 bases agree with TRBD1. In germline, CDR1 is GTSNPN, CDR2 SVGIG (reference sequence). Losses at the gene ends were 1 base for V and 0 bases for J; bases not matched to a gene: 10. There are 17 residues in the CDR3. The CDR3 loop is CAWSGWQGAGLNTEAFF. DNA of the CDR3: TGTGCCTGGAGTGGGTGGCAGGGGGCCGGGCTGAACACTGAAGCTTTCTTT.

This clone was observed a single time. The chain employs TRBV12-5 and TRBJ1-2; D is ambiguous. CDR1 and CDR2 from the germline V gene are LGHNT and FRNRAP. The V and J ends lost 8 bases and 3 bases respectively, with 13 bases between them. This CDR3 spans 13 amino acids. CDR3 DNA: TGTGCTAGTAGAGGGCAGGATTACTATGGCTACACCTTC. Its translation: CASRGQDYYGYTF.